This T cell receptor beta chain was retrieved from a study of post-analysis software for immune sequencing data. Study-wide context: The courses of disease that were included comprised relapsing-remitting, secondary progressive and progressive-relapsing multiple sclerosis. Whole-study findings and limits: Significantly lower normalized Chao1 diversity was found in patients with multiple sclerosis relative to controls. Strong co-clustering by F measure was evident for samples that had been prepared in the same batch.

Concerning this clonotype: What it recognizes is unknown.

Libraries were made from TCR beta cDNA, and they carried unique molecular identifiers. Some 500,000 cDNA molecules were recovered from an input of roughly 0.85 to 10 million T cells. TCRdb reprocessed the PCR reads with MiXCR, giving one entry per CDR3 protein. The sample lists 750,000 to 900,000 distinct CDR3 sequences, around 42% seen once, with roughly 4.5% in the top ten. The sequence derives from a girl under 18 with multiple sclerosis. The sample comprised blood.

CDR3 coding DNA: TGCGCCAGCAGCCCGAGGGAGGTGCGGACCCCAGATACGCAGTATTTT. Translated, it gives CASSPREVRTPDTQYF. The chain combines TRBV4-1 with TRBJ2-3; possible D gene TRBD2, 6 bases. The CDR3 spans 16 residues. Trimming pared 4 bases from V and 4 bases from J, leaving 18 bases between. Germline loops: CDR1 MGHRA, CDR2 YSYEKL.